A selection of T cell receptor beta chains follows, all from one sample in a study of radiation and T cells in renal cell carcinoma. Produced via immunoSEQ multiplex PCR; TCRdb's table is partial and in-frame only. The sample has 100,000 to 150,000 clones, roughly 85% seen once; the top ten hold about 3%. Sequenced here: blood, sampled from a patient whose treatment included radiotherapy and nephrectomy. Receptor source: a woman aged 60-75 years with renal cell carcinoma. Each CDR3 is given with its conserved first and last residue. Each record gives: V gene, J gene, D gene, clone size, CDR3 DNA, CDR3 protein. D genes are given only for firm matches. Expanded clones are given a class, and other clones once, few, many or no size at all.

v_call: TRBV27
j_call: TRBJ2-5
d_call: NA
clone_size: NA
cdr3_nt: TGTGCCAGCAGACCAGGGGGACTCTCGGCCCAGTACTTC
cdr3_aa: CASRPGGLSAQYF

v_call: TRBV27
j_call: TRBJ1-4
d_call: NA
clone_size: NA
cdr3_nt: TGTGCCAGCAGTTTGGCTTCCCGTAATGAAAAACTGTTTTTT
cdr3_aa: CASSLASRNEKLFF

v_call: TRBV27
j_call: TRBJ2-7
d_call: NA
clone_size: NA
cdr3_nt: TGTGCCAGCAGTTTTACCCTCTCCTACGAGCAGTACTTC
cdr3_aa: CASSFTLSYEQYF

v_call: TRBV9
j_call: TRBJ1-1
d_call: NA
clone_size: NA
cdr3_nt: TGTGCCAGCAGCCTAACTGACAGACCACCCCTTGGGACTGAAGCTTTCTTT
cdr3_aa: CASSLTDRPPLGTEAFF

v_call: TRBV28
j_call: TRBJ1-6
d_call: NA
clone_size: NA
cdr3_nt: TGTGCCAGCAGTTTCGGGGGCGGATCACCCCTCCACTTT
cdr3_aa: CASSFGGGSPLHF

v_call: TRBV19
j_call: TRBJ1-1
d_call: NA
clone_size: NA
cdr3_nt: TGTGCCAGTAGTATCCCAGCCCAGAACACTGAAGCTTTCTTT
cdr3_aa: CASSIPAQNTEAFF

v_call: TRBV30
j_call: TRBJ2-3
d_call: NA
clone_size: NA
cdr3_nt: TGTGCCTCTGGACTCGCTCCTTTCACAGATACGCAGTATTTT
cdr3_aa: CASGLAPFTDTQYF

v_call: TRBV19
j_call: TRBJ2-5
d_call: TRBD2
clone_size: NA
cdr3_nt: TGTGCCAGTAGTCCCCTTCGGGGCGGGGGTAAAGAGACCCAGTACTTC
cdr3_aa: CASSPLRGGGKETQYF

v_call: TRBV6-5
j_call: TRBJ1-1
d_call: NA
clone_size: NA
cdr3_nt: TGTGCCAGCAGCACGGTCCCGGGGGACACTGAAGCTTTCTTT
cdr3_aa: CASSTVPGDTEAFF

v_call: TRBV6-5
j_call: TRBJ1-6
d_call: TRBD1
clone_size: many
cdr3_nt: TGTGCCAGCACCGTTCGGACAGGGCACAATTCACCCCTCCACTTT
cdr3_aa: CASTVRTGHNSPLHF

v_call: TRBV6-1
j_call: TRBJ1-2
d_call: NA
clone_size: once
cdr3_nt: TGTGCCAGCAGTGAGTCATCTGGGGTGGGCTACACCTTC
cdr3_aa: CASSESSGVGYTF

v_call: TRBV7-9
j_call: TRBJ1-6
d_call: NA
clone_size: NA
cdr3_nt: TGTGCCAGCAGCTTATTAAGTATGGGGAATTCACCCCTCCACTTT
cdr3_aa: CASSLLSMGNSPLHF

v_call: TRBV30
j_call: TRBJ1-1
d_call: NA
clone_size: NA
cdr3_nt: TGTGCCTGGAGTTTCCCGGGGGCAACTGAAGCTTTCTTT
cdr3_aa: CAWSFPGATEAFF

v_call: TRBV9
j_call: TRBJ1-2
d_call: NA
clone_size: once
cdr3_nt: TGTGCCAGCAGCGTAGGTGGCGGCTATGGCTACACCTTC
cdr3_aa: CASSVGGGYGYTF

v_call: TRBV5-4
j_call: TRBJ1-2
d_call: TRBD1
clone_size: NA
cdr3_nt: TGTGCCAGCAGCTTGTCAGGGGGGAACGGCTACACCTTC
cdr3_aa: CASSLSGGNGYTF

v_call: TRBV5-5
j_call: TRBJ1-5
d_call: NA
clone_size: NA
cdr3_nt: TGTGCCAGCAGCTTGGATCGCAATCAGCCCCAGCATTTT
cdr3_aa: CASSLDRNQPQHF

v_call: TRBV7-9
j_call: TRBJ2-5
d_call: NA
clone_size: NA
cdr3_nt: TGTGCCAGCAGCTTAGACCCGGGGTGGGAGACCCAGTACTTC
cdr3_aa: CASSLDPGWETQYF

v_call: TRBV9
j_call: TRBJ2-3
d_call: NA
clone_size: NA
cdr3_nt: TGTGCCAGCAGCGTTAGCCTGGGCGGGTACACAGATACGCAGTATTTT
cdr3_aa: CASSVSLGGYTDTQYF

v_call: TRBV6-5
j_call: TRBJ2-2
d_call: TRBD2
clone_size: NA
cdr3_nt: TGTGCCAGCAGTCTCGGACTAGCCGGGGAGCTGTTTTTT
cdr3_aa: CASSLGLAGELFF

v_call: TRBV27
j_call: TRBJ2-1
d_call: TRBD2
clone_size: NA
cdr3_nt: TGTGCCAGTCGGACTAGCGGGAGTTATGAGCAGTTCTTC
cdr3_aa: CASRTSGSYEQFF

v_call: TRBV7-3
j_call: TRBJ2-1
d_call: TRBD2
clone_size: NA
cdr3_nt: TGTGCCAGCAGCGGTAACCCGGGACTAGTTATCAATGAGCAGTTCTTC
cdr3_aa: CASSGNPGLVINEQFF

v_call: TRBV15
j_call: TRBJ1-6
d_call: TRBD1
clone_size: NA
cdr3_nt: TGTGCCACCAGCAGCCGGGACAGCTCGTTCTATAATTCACCCCTCCACTTT
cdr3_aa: CATSSRDSSFYNSPLHF

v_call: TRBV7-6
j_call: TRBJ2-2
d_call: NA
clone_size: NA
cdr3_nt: TGTGCCAGCAGCTTGCAAGTAAAGAACACCGGGGAGCTGTTTTTT
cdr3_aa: CASSLQVKNTGELFF

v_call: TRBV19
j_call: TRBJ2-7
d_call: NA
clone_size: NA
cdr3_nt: TGTGCCAGTACCCCTGGGTCCCAAGGATACGAGCAGTACTTC
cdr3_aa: CASTPGSQGYEQYF

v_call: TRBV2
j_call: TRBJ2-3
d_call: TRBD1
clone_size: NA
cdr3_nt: TGTGCCAGCAGTGACGGACAGGGGAGCACAGATACGCAGTATTTT
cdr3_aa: CASSDGQGSTDTQYF

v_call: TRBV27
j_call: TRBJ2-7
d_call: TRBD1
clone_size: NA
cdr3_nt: TGTGCCAGCAGTTCTGGGAGCAGGGGGTTCGAGCAGTACTTC
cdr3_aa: CASSSGSRGFEQYF

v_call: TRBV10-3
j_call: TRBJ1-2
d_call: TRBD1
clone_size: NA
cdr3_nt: TGTGCCATCAGTGAGTCCGACAGGGGTGTTGGTGGCTACACCTTC
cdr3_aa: CAISESDRGVGGYTF

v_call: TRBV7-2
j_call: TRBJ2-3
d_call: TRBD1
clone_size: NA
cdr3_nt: TGTGCCAGCAGCTTAGCCTATCAAGGGGGCTTCACAGATACGCAGTATTTT
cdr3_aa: CASSLAYQGGFTDTQYF

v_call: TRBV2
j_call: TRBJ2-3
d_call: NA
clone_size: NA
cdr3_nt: TGTGCCAGCAGTGGTAGGCGGGGCACAGATACGCAGTATTTT
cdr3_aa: CASSGRRGTDTQYF

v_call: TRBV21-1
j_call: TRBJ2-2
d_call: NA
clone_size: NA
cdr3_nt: TGTGCCAGCAGTTCGTCCACTGCCGTAACTAGCGGGAGGGCCACCGGGGAGCTGTTTTTT
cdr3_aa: CASSSSTAVTSGRATGELFF

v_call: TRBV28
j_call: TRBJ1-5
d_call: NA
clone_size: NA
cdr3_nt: TGTGCCAGCAGCCTAGGTCCAGGGATGGGAAATCAGCCCCAGCATTTT
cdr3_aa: CASSLGPGMGNQPQHF

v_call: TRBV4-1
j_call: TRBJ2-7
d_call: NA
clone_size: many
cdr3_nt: TGCGCCAGCAGCCAAGTAGGCGTTGGCTACGAGCAGTACTTC
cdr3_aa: CASSQVGVGYEQYF

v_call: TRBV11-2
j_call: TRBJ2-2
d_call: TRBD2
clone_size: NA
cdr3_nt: TGTGCCAGCAGCTTAGTGGGTCCGGGACTACAGAACACCGGGGAGCTGTTTTTT
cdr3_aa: CASSLVGPGLQNTGELFF

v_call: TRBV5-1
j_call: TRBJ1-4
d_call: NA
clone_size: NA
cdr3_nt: TGCGCCAGCAGCCCGCAGGGAAGAGGCGAAAAACTGTTTTTT
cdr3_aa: CASSPQGRGEKLFF

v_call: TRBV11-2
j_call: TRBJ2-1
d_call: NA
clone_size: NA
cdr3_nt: TGTGCCAGCAGCTTGGACAGAGGGCCCTACAATGAGCAGTTCTTC
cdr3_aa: CASSLDRGPYNEQFF

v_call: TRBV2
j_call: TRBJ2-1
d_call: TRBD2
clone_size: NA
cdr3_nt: TGTGCCAGCAGGAGACTAGCGGGGGTTGAGCAGTTCTTC
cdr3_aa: CASRRLAGVEQFF

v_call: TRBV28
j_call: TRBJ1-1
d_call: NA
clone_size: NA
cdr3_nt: TGTGCCAGCACCGATCGACAGCGTATCACTGAAGCTTTCTTT
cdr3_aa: CASTDRQRITEAFF

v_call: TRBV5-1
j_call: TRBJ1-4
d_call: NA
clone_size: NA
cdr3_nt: TGCGCCAGCAGCTTGGGGACCACTAATGAAAAACTGTTTTTT
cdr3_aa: CASSLGTTNEKLFF

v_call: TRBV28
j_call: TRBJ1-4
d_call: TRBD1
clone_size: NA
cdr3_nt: TGTGCCAGCAGTTCCTTACAGGGGGCGGGAGAAAAACTGTTTTTT
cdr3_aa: CASSSLQGAGEKLFF

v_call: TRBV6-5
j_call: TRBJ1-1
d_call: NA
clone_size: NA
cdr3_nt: TGTGCCAGCAGTTACTCGAACATAGGGGATACTGAAGCTTTCTTT
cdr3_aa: CASSYSNIGDTEAFF

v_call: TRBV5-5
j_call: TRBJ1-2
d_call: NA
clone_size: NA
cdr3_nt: TGTGCCAGCAGCCCGGACTCCGGAGGGTGGGGCTACACCTTC
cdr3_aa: CASSPDSGGWGYTF

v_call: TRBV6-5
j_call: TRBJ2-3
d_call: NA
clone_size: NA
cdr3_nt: TGTGCCAGCAGTCCCCCCGACCCGCAACATACGCAGTATTTT
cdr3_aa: CASSPPDPQHTQYF

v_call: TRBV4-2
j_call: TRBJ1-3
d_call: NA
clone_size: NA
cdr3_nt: TGTGCCAGCAGCCAAGGGGGGGTAGGAGGAAACACCATATATTTT
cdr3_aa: CASSQGGVGGNTIYF

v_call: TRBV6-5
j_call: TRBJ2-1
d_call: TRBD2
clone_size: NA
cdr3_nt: TGTGCCAGCAGTTTATCGGGGGGGCCGTACAATGAGCAGTTCTTC
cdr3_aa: CASSLSGGPYNEQFF

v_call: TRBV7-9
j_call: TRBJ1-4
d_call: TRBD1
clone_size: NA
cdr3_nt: TGTGCCAGCAGCTTTGGGACAGGGGGTTACGGGGATAATGAAAAACTGTTTTTT
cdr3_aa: CASSFGTGGYGDNEKLFF

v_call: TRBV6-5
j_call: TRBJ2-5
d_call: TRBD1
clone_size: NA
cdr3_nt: TGTGCCAGCAGACGGACAGGGGGCCGGGAGACCCAGTACTTC
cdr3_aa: CASRRTGGRETQYF

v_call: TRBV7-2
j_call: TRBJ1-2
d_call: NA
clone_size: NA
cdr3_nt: TGTGCCAGCAGCCCAACGCCTGAGGCAGTAAACTATGGCTACACCTTC
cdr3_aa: CASSPTPEAVNYGYTF

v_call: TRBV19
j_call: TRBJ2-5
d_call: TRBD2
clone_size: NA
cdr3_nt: TGTGCCAGTACGCCGGGAGGGCCTATGCAGACCCAGTACTTC
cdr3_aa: CASTPGGPMQTQYF

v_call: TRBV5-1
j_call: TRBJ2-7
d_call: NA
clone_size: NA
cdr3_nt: TGCGCCAGCAGCTTGGATTCTAACCCCTACGAGCAGTACTTC
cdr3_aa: CASSLDSNPYEQYF